A selection of T cell receptor beta chains follows, all from one sample in a study of blood T cell repertoires in COVID-19. The assay was immunoSEQ multiplex PCR, and TCRdb's table has in-frame clones only and misses some. Here the sample spans roughly 180,000 clones, around four fifths being singletons. Sequencing was performed on PBMCs or T cells enriched from blood (not recorded which). The receptor set was obtained from a man in his forties who had recovered from COVID-19. The CDR3 runs from the conserved cysteine through the conserved F or W. A D gene is named only where the DNA matches it firmly. Size tells how often a clone was seen (once, few, many) or the class of an expanded clone, and some rows leave it out.

d_gene,abundance,v_gene,j_gene,CDR3aa,CDR3nt
.,few,TRBV12-3/TRBV12-4,TRBJ1-6,CASSFRSSPLHF,TGTGCCAGCAGTTTTAGGAGTTCACCCCTCCACTTT
TRBD1,.,TRBV7-9,TRBJ2-7,CASSRGTGGREQYF,TGTGCCAGCAGCAGAGGGACAGGGGGCAGGGAGCAGTACTTC
TRBD1,.,TRBV19,TRBJ2-4,CASSIQDRAKNIQYF,TGTGCCAGTAGTATCCAGGACAGGGCCAAAAACATTCAGTACTTC
.,.,TRBV18,TRBJ1-5,CASSLLGGLEQPQHF,TGTGCCAGCTCACTCCTAGGAGGTCTTGAACAGCCCCAGCATTTT
.,.,TRBV6-8,TRBJ2-4,CATRGWLSGGKNIQYF,TGTGCCACCAGGGGTTGGCTGTCGGGAGGAAAAAACATTCAGTACTTC
.,.,TRBV9,TRBJ2-5,CASSVAGTKQETQYF,TGTGCCAGCAGCGTAGCCGGGACAAAACAAGAGACCCAGTACTTC
TRBD2,few,TRBV29-1,TRBJ2-3,CSITGTSGSFGTDTQYF,TGCAGCATAACCGGGACTAGCGGGAGCTTCGGCACAGATACGCAGTATTTT
.,.,TRBV6-5,TRBJ1-1,CASSYSTGLNTEAFF,TGTGCCAGCAGTTACTCAACCGGTCTGAACACTGAAGCTTTCTTT
.,.,TRBV27,TRBJ1-6,CASSDDGGSPLHF,TGTGCCAGCAGTGACGACGGCGGTTCACCCCTCCACTTT
TRBD2,few,TRBV6-2/TRBV6-3,TRBJ2-7,CASSSKPRLAGVGSYEQYF,TGTGCCAGCAGTTCAAAACCTCGACTAGCGGGAGTGGGGTCCTACGAGCAGTACTTC
.,.,TRBV3-1/TRBV3-2,TRBJ2-3,CASSQDSRRSEYTDTQYF,TGTGCCAGCAGCCAAGATTCCCGCAGGTCCGAATACACAGATACGCAGTATTTT
.,.,TRBV10-3,TRBJ1-2,CAIRTSGASHGYTF,TGTGCCATCAGGACCTCAGGGGCCTCGCATGGCTACACCTTC
TRBD1,.,TRBV7-8,TRBJ2-1,CASSRDRGNEQFF,TGTGCCAGCAGCCGGGACAGGGGAAATGAGCAGTTCTTC
TRBD1,.,TRBV6-4,TRBJ2-6,CASSGTGGSGANVLTF,TGTGCCAGCAGTGGGACAGGGGGCTCTGGGGCCAACGTCCTGACTTTC
TRBD2,few,TRBV7-2,TRBJ2-5,CASSGGLAGVRETQYF,TGTGCCAGCAGCGGGGGACTAGCGGGAGTTCGAGAGACCCAGTACTTC
TRBD2,.,TRBV27,TRBJ2-1,CASSGGRTSRYNEQFF,TGTGCCAGCAGTGGAGGTCGGACTAGCCGTTACAATGAGCAGTTCTTC
TRBD1,.,TRBV6-5,TRBJ2-7,CASSRDRGYLLEQYF,TGTGCCAGCAGCCGAGACAGGGGATATCTACTCGAGCAGTACTTC
TRBD2,.,TRBV6-5,TRBJ2-1,CASSTGQGLAQFF,TGTGCCAGCAGTACTGGGCAGGGACTAGCGCAGTTCTTC
TRBD1,.,TRBV5-1,TRBJ1-4,CASSTLTGTAEKLFF,TGCGCCAGCAGCACTCTGACCGGGACAGCTGAAAAACTGTTTTTT
TRBD2,.,TRBV6-4,TRBJ2-1,CASTTPGLDDNEQFF,TGTGCCAGCACCACCCCGGGACTAGATGACAATGAGCAGTTCTTC
.,once,TRBV18,TRBJ2-1,CASSPGTFTSYNEQFF,TGTGCCAGCTCACCCGGGACTTTCACCTCCTACAATGAGCAGTTCTTC
TRBD1,.,TRBV30,TRBJ1-2,CAWSPGQYGYTF,TGTGCCTGGAGCCCGGGACAGTATGGCTACACCTTC
TRBD1,.,TRBV13,TRBJ1-2,CASSTGTGGGGYTF,TGTGCCAGCAGCACAGGGACAGGGGGAGGTGGCTACACCTTC
.,.,TRBV27,TRBJ2-5,CASSRSPALREETQYF,TGTGCCAGCAGCCGCTCCCCCGCCCTACGGGAAGAGACCCAGTACTTC
TRBD2,.,TRBV7-3,TRBJ2-1,CASSLGLAGNNEQFF,TGTGCCAGCAGCTTGGGACTAGCGGGTAATAATGAGCAGTTCTTC
TRBD2,.,TRBV30,TRBJ2-5,CAWSRGGQTQYF,TGTGCCTGGAGTCGGGGGGGGCAGACCCAGTACTTC
.,.,TRBV6-4,TRBJ2-3,CASSRERGTTDTQYF,TGTGCCAGCAGCCGGGAAAGAGGAACTACAGATACGCAGTATTTT
TRBD1,few,TRBV28,TRBJ2-1,CATATGGAYNEQFF,TGTGCCACCGCGACAGGGGGAGCCTACAATGAGCAGTTCTTC
TRBD2,.,TRBV5-1,TRBJ2-3,CASSFWEGTDTQYF,TGCGCCAGCAGCTTTTGGGAGGGGACGGATACGCAGTATTTT
TRBD1,.,TRBV29-1,TRBJ1-1,CSAGGFRTEAFF,TGCAGCGCAGGGGGCTTTCGTACTGAAGCTTTCTTT
TRBD2,many,TRBV6-5,TRBJ2-7,CASSITSASYEQYF,TGTGCCAGCAGTATCACTAGCGCGTCCTACGAGCAGTACTTC
.,.,TRBV19,TRBJ2-5,CASSILGDQETQYF,TGTGCCAGTAGTATCTTGGGAGACCAAGAGACCCAGTACTTC
.,.,TRBV10-3,TRBJ2-3,CAISSGTISTDTQYF,TGTGCCATCAGTTCCGGGACAATTAGCACAGATACGCAGTATTTT
.,once,TRBV5-4,TRBJ2-7,CASSSGVSYEQYF,TGTGCCAGCAGCTCCGGGGTTAGCTACGAGCAGTACTTC
TRBD1,.,TRBV28,TRBJ1-5,CASSLSQTGGLPQHF,TGTGCCAGCAGTTTATCCCAGACAGGGGGCTTGCCCCAGCATTTT
.,.,TRBV3-1/TRBV3-2,TRBJ2-1,CASSQDLPSNEQFF,TGTGCCAGCAGCCAAGATTTGCCGAGCAATGAGCAGTTCTTC
.,.,TRBV19,TRBJ1-1,CASSISVNTEAFF,TGTGCCAGTAGTATCAGTGTGAACACTGAAGCTTTCTTT
.,.,TRBV5-1,TRBJ2-3,CASSLARGTDTQYF,TGCGCCAGCAGCTTGGCCCGGGGCACAGATACGCAGTATTTT
.,.,TRBV28,TRBJ1-1,CASPGGTEAFF,TGTGCCAGCCCCGGGGGGACTGAAGCTTTCTTT
.,.,TRBV19,TRBJ1-2,CASPGGRHTF,TGTGCCAGCCCTGGAGGTCGCCACACCTTC